A single sample gave rise to the 22 T cell receptor beta chains below, sequenced in a study of blood T cell repertoires in COVID-19. Produced via immunoSEQ multiplex PCR; TCRdb's table is partial and in-frame only. The sample shows about 150,000 clones, roughly 82% of them seen only once. The sample comprised peripheral blood. The source is a woman aged 50 to 60 with acute or convalescent COVID-19.

This chain joins TRBV3-1 (or the pseudogene TRBV3-2) and TRBJ2-7, with TRBD2 identical over 11 bases. Germline trimming cut 3 bases from V and 2 bases from J; bases unmatched to any gene: 0. The length of the CDR3 is 14 residues. CDR1 and CDR2 from the germline V gene are LGHDT and YNNKEL (reference sequence). CDR3 sequence reads: CASSHSGGAYEQYF. The CDR3 coding sequence is TGTGCCAGCAGCCATAGCGGGGGGGCCTACGAGCAGTACTTC.

The chain links TRBV2 to TRBJ2-7; 13 positions match TRBD2. CDR1 SNHLY and CDR2 FYNNEI come from the germline V gene. This CDR3 contains 16 residues. The V segment lost 5 bases and the J segment 4 bases; nucleotides outside the gene matches: 8. The CDR3 bases are TGTGCCAGCAGTCGACTAGCGGGGGGATCGGGGTACGAGCAGTACTTC. It is translated as CASSRLAGGSGYEQYF.

This chain joins TRBV2 and TRBJ2-5; 9 bases match TRBD2. Germline V gene lookup returns CDR1 SNHLY and CDR2 FYNNEI. There are 15 residues in the CDR3. V lost 8 bases to trimming and J lost 0 bases; unmatched junction nucleotides: 7. CDR3 protein: CASGGGTSYQETQYF. The CDR3 bases are TGTGCCAGCGGGGGCGGGACTAGCTACCAAGAGACCCAGTACTTC.

The rearrangement uses TRBV18 and TRBJ2-3; 8 bases line up with TRBD2. The J segment lost 4 bases and the V segment lost 2 bases, leaving 2 bases of the junction unmatched. Germline loops: CDR1 KGHSH, CDR2 LQKENI. The length of the CDR3 is 14 residues. In DNA, the CDR3 is TGTGCCAGCTCACCAAGCGGGAGCGCAGATACGCAGTATTTT. It specifies CASSPSGSADTQYF.

V is TRBV6-8 and J is TRBJ1-1; no clear D gene. This CDR3 has 13 amino acids. CDR1 is MNHGY and CDR2 is SAAAGT in the germline V gene. The V end was cut by 7 bases, the J end by 4 bases, with 13 bases between. CDR3 nucleotides: TGTGCCAGCATTCAGGCCTTCTCCACTGAAGCTTTCTTT. Its translation: CASIQAFSTEAFF.

The chain has TRBV2 and TRBJ2-2; maybe TRBD2 (7 bases). Trimming left V 0 bases short and J 8 bases short, with 16 bases between. Germline CDR1 reads SNHLY; CDR2 reads FYNNEI. CDR3 length: 16 amino acids. In DNA, the CDR3 is TGTGCCAGCAGTGAAGCAAGGGGGAGGGTTGAAGGGGAGCTGTTTTTT. Translation: CASSEARGRVEGELFF.

This rearrangement joins TRBV28 to TRBJ1-1, with 8 bases identical to TRBD1. This CDR3 is built from 16 residues. CDR1 and CDR2 (germline): MDHEN, SYDVKM. Losses at the gene ends were 4 bases for V and 0 bases for J; bases not matched to a gene: 7. CDR3 sequence: CASSSGSGGLNTEAFF. In DNA form, the CDR3 reads TGTGCCAGCAGTTCAGGTTCAGGGGGCCTGAACACTGAAGCTTTCTTT.

The chain combines TRBV3-1 (or the pseudogene TRBV3-2) with TRBJ2-3, with a possible D match to TRBD2 (5 bases). The V and J ends lost 4 bases and 2 bases respectively, with 10 bases between them. The CDR3 has 14 amino acids. Germline CDR1 and CDR2: LGHDT and YNNKEL (reference sequence). The CDR3 nucleotides are TGTGCCAGCAGCCGGCGGACTTCCACAGATACGCAGTATTTT. It encodes CASSRRTSTDTQYF.

The chain links TRBV29-1 to TRBJ2-2, with D perhaps TRBD1 (6 bases). The CDR3 spans 13 residues. With 6 bases removed from V and 0 bases from J, the gap between germline ends came to 8 bases. The germline gives CDR1 SQVTM, CDR2 ANQGSEA. CDR3 DNA sequence: TGCAGCGTCGGACAGACGAACACCGGGGAGCTGTTTTTT. As protein: CSVGQTNTGELFF.

This clone appeared a single time. The chain links TRBV4-1 to TRBJ2-3; weak D call: TRBD2 (5 bases). The CDR3 has 16 amino acids. Germline values: CDR1 MGHRA, CDR2 YSYEKL. Between the trimmed V and J ends, which lost 0 bases and 5 bases, there was a span of 15 bases. DNA for the CDR3: TGCGCCAGCAGCCAAGATCCCGGGGAATGGGGAGATACGCAGTATTTT. This encodes CASSQDPGEWGDTQYF.

The chain carries TRBV29-1 and TRBJ1-2; D is uncertain. Trimming removed 1 base at V and 1 base at J, with 4 bases between. CDR1 SQVTM and CDR2 ANQGSEA come from the germline V gene. The CDR3 runs to 12 residues. The CDR3 spells CSVEAYNYGYTF. CDR3 sequence (DNA): TGCAGCGTTGAAGCTTATAACTATGGCTACACCTTC.

The gene calls are TRBV19 and TRBJ1-5; no clear D. Between the trimmed V and J ends, which lost 7 bases and 2 bases, there was a span of 9 bases. Germline CDR1 reads LNHDA; CDR2 reads SQIVND (reference sequence). CDR3 size: 13 residues. CDR3 in DNA: TGTGCCAGTATGGGAGAGGGCAATCAGCCCCAGCATTTT. Translating gives CASMGEGNQPQHF.

The V and J genes are TRBV5-6 and TRBJ2-2, with D maybe TRBD1 (6 bases). V dropped 4 bases and J dropped 5 bases, with 18 bases sitting between them. Germline CDR1 and CDR2: SGHDT and YYEEEE. The CDR3 loop spans 16 amino acids. The CDR3 DNA is TGTGCCAGCAGCACACCGGGACAAGAGAGAACCGGGGAGCTGTTTTTT. This sequence encodes CASSTPGQERTGELFF.

The rearrangement links TRBV7-2 to TRBJ1-2, with D hard to call. Looked up from germline, CDR1 is SGHTA and CDR2 is FQGNSA. The V and J ends lost 1 base and 14 bases respectively, with 14 bases between them. CDR3 length: 12 amino acids. The CDR3 sequence is CASSLDPSTATF. The DNA of the CDR3 is TGTGCCAGCAGCTTAGACCCCAGTACAGCTACCTTC. Full variable domain (rest looked up from reference TRBV7-2 and TRBJ1-2): GAGVSQSPSNKVTEKGKDVELRCDPISGHTALYWYRQSLGQGLEFLIYFQGNSAPDKSGLPSDRFSAERTGGSVSTLTIQRTQQEDSAVYLCASSLDPSTATFGSGTRLTVV.

In this sample, this clone turned up a few times. The chain couples TRBV19 to TRBJ2-7, with D possibly matching TRBD2 (6 bases). This CDR3 has 13 residues. Germline V gene data show CDR1 as LNHDA and CDR2 as SQIVND (reference sequence). The V end was cut by 3 bases, the J end by 2 bases, with 8 bases between. CDR3 amino acids: CASSMGEAYEQYF. DNA of the CDR3: TGTGCCAGTAGTATGGGGGAGGCCTACGAGCAGTACTTC.

The chain couples TRBV15 to TRBJ2-1; D may be TRBD2 (6 bases). Trimming took off 4 bases at V and 3 bases at J, with 13 bases between the two ends. This CDR3 is built from 15 residues. The germline V gene encodes CDR1 LNHNV and CDR2 YYDKDF (reference sequence). CDR3: CATSTSGRLYNEQFF. As DNA, the CDR3 is TGTGCCACCAGCACCAGCGGGCGGCTCTACAATGAGCAGTTCTTC. Combining the CDR3 with reference TRBV15 and TRBJ2-1 gives the whole variable domain DAMVIQNPRYQVTQFGKPVTLSCSQTLNHNVMYWYQQKSSQAPKLLFHYYDKDFNNEADTPDNFQSRRPNTSFCFLDIRSPGLGDTAMYLCATSTSGRLYNEQFFGPGTRLTVL.

The chain couples TRBV6-2 or TRBV6-3 to TRBJ2-7; D unresolved. With 6 bases removed from V and 6 bases from J, the gap between germline ends came to 12 bases. In germline, CDR1 is MNHEY, CDR2 SVGEGT. This CDR3 is built from 12 residues. The CDR3 sequence: CASSNTASEQYF. The CDR3 nucleotides read TGTGCCAGCAGCAATACTGCCTCCGAGCAGTACTTC.

The V gene is TRBV27, the J gene TRBJ1-2, with D possibly TRBD1 on 6 matching bases. This CDR3 is 14 amino acids long. Per germline, CDR1 MNHEY and CDR2 SMNVEV (reference sequence). V was pared by 1 base and J by 4 bases, with 10 bases between. CDR3 amino acids: CASSLLRGSYGYTF. CDR3 coding DNA: TGTGCCAGCAGTTTATTAAGGGGGAGCTATGGCTACACCTTC.

V is TRBV4-1 and J is TRBJ1-1, with D perhaps matching TRBD1 (6 bases). The CDR3 extends over 18 amino acids. The ends were cut back, 1 base at V and 0 bases at J, with 18 bases in the middle. CDR1 is MGHRA, CDR2 YSYEKL, per germline. The CDR3, as DNA: TGCGCCAGCAGCCAAGGGGGCCCCGGGGGGCCCCTGAACACTGAAGCTTTCTTT. Translation: CASSQGGPGGPLNTEAFF.

The chain uses TRBV6-2 or TRBV6-3 and TRBJ2-5, with 8 bases lining up with TRBD2. CDR1 is MNHEY, CDR2 SVGEGT, per germline. The CDR3 is 17 amino acids. V trimming: 0 bases; J trimming: 2 bases; junction bases outside the gene matches: 8. This CDR3 reads CASSYSLAGGWQETQYF. The CDR3 region has the DNA TGTGCCAGCAGTTACTCCCTAGCGGGCGGGTGGCAAGAGACCCAGTACTTC.

This rearrangement joins TRBV10-2 to TRBJ1-6, with 9 bases fitting TRBD1. This CDR3 is built from 14 residues. The germline CDR1 and CDR2 sequences are WSHSY and SAAADI. Trimming at V came to 4 bases and at J to 9 bases, leaving 4 bases not matched to a gene. CDR3 residues: CASSADRGSSPLHF. CDR3 nucleotide sequence: TGCGCCAGCAGTGCCGACAGGGGGAGTTCACCCCTCCACTTT.

The chain links TRBV10-3 to TRBJ2-2, with a weak D call TRBD2 (5 bases). Germline CDR1 ENHRY, CDR2 SYGVKD. V gave up 4 bases and J gave up 4 bases, with 10 bases separating them. This CDR3 has 14 residues. The CDR3 loop reads CAISGLAGTGELFF. DNA for the CDR3: TGTGCCATCAGTGGACTGGCGGGCACCGGGGAGCTGTTTTTT.